The entry below gives a single T cell receptor (beta chain) sequence along with its context. Source study methods: Amplifying reference gene primers gave estimates of nucleated cell counts. Assay used: immunoSEQ multiplex PCR; TCRdb lists only in-frame clones, some missing. V, J and clone size derive from that table, while D and trimming were established from the DNA sequence. Here the sample spans under 150,000 clones, more than 70% being singletons. This CDR3 has 14 residues. Between the trimmed V and J ends, which lost 0 bases and 0 bases, there was a span of 5 bases. Germline loops: CDR1 SGHAT, CDR2 FQDESV (reference sequence). This sample stems from a study of blood T cell repertoires in COVID-19. Study as a whole: Material from acute and convalescent COVID-19 was sourced from the United States, Italy and Spain. From T cells, B-cell-depleted T cells, or PBMCs came the material, which was cDNA or gDNA.

Sequencing input: peripheral blood. The chain employs TRBV11-1 and TRBJ1-1, with D unclear. The origin of this receptor is a woman aged 50 to 65 with acute or convalescent COVID-19. Here the CDR3 DNA reads TGTGCCAGCAGCTTAGCCCTCGTGAACACTGAAGCTTTCTTT. It specifies CASSLALVNTEAFF.